This is a list of T cell receptor beta chains from one sample in a study of blood T cell repertoires in COVID-19. The table came from immunoSEQ multiplex PCR; TCRdb's copy has only in-frame clones and leaves some out. The table has over 120,000 clones, approximately 87% seen once; the top ten hold 8.6%. The sample was peripheral blood. The receptors derive from a woman between 50 and 59 years old with active or convalescent COVID-19. The CDR3 runs from the conserved cysteine through the conserved F or W. The D gene is left open where the match is weak. Rows may omit the clone size; those that give it use once, few, many or a size class.

NA	TRBV4-1	TRBJ2-3	TRBD2	CASSQRVSGGPTDTQYF	TGCGCCAGCAGCCAACGGGTGAGCGGGGGCCCTACAGATACGCAGTATTTT
NA	TRBV7-8	TRBJ2-1	NA	CASSLEVSGQFF	TGTGCCAGCAGCTTAGAAGTCTCAGGGCAGTTCTTC
NA	TRBV11-2	TRBJ2-7	TRBD1	CASSFQRGTGEQYF	TGTGCCAGCAGCTTCCAGAGAGGGACAGGCGAGCAGTACTTC
NA	TRBV12-3/TRBV12-4	TRBJ1-1	NA	CASRNQGSTEAFF	TGTGCCAGCAGGAATCAGGGTAGCACTGAAGCTTTCTTT
once	TRBV2	TRBJ1-1	NA	CASRAGRSMNTEAFF	TGTGCCAGCAGAGCGGGACGGAGCATGAACACTGAAGCTTTCTTT
NA	TRBV5-5	TRBJ1-4	TRBD1	CASSGGQGEPNEKLFF	TGTGCCAGCAGCGGTGGACAGGGGGAACCTAATGAAAAACTGTTTTTT
NA	TRBV11-1	TRBJ2-1	NA	CASSFAGRINEQFF	TGTGCCAGCAGCTTCGCGGGGAGAATCAATGAGCAGTTCTTC
once	TRBV19	TRBJ1-1	NA	CASRSTGLTEAFF	TGTGCCAGTAGATCCACTGGGCTCACTGAAGCTTTCTTT
NA	TRBV18	TRBJ2-5	NA	CASSPSQQETQYF	TGTGCCAGCTCACCCAGTCAGCAAGAGACCCAGTACTTC
NA	TRBV5-6	TRBJ1-5	TRBD1	CASSLAGGLRSNQPQHF	TGTGCCAGCAGCTTGGCAGGGGGCCTCCGAAGCAATCAGCCCCAGCATTTT
NA	TRBV27	TRBJ2-7	NA	CASSLSQGLEQYF	TGTGCCAGCAGTTTATCCCAGGGGTTGGAGCAGTACTTC
NA	TRBV29-1	TRBJ1-1	NA	CSVDGAGTGVNTEAFF	TGCAGCGTTGATGGGGCAGGGACTGGGGTGAACACTGAAGCTTTCTTT
NA	TRBV5-4	TRBJ2-7	NA	CASSLVGANEQYF	TGTGCCAGCAGCTTGGTGGGGGCGAACGAGCAGTACTTC
NA	TRBV6-1	TRBJ2-2	NA	CASSERSVGTGELFF	TGTGCCAGCAGTGAAAGGAGCGTTGGCACCGGGGAGCTGTTTTTT
once	TRBV27	TRBJ2-2	NA	CASSLSYSRTYTGELFF	TGTGCCAGCAGTTTGTCATACTCTCGAACCTACACCGGGGAGCTGTTTTTT
NA	TRBV4-3	TRBJ2-1	TRBD2	CASSQDGGLVFDEQFF	TGCGCCAGCAGCCAAGATGGGGGACTAGTATTCGATGAGCAGTTCTTC
NA	TRBV18	TRBJ2-5	TRBD2	CASSDTSGQETQYF	TGTGCCAGCTCCGATACTAGCGGGCAAGAGACCCAGTACTTC
NA	TRBV7-8	TRBJ1-2	TRBD1	CASSLVGTAYGYTF	TGTGCCAGCAGCTTAGTTGGGACAGCATATGGCTACACCTTC
few	TRBV29-1	TRBJ1-1	NA	CSVGDRNTEAFF	TGCAGCGTTGGTGACAGGAACACTGAAGCTTTCTTT
NA	TRBV7-9	TRBJ1-1	NA	CASSFDSTTEAFF	TGTGCCAGCAGCTTCGACAGTACTACTGAAGCTTTCTTT
NA	TRBV4-1	TRBJ1-2	NA	CASSQDRAGREGYTF	TGCGCCAGCAGCCAAGATCGGGCGGGTCGCGAAGGCTACACCTTC
NA	TRBV7-2	TRBJ2-3	TRBD2	CASSLGVAGGADTQYF	TGTGCCAGCAGCTTAGGGGTAGCGGGGGGGGCGGATACGCAGTATTTT
NA	TRBV6-2/TRBV6-3	TRBJ1-1	NA	CASSYGQQTEAFF	TGTGCCAGCAGTTACGGGCAACAGACCGAAGCTTTCTTT
once	TRBV7-9	TRBJ1-1	NA	CASSLETGTTEAFF	TGTGCCAGCAGCTTAGAGACAGGTACCACTGAAGCTTTCTTT
NA	TRBV19	TRBJ1-5	NA	CASSTGENQPQHF	TGTGCCAGTAGTACAGGGGAGAATCAGCCCCAGCATTTT
NA	TRBV6-4	TRBJ1-2	TRBD1	CASSPTGSAFNYGYTF	TGTGCCAGCAGTCCGACAGGGTCGGCTTTTAACTATGGCTACACCTTC
NA	TRBV21-1	TRBJ1-2	NA	CASSKATDGVSNYGYTF	TGTGCCAGCAGCAAAGCGACGGACGGGGTATCCAACTATGGCTACACCTTC
NA	TRBV4-1	TRBJ2-3	TRBD2	CASSQDPSGSTTDTQYF	TGCGCCAGCAGCCAAGACCCTAGCGGGAGTACCACAGATACGCAGTATTTT
once	TRBV27	TRBJ1-1	NA	CASTPERGLGEAFF	TGTGCCAGCACCCCCGAGCGGGGTTTGGGTGAAGCTTTCTTT
NA	TRBV5-4	TRBJ1-2	NA	CASSLSCRTNYGYTF	TGTGCCAGCAGCTTATCGTGCAGGACTAACTATGGCTACACCTTC
NA	TRBV15	TRBJ2-3	NA	CATSSFQESTDTQYF	TGTGCCACCAGCAGTTTCCAGGAAAGCACAGATACGCAGTATTTT
NA	TRBV10-3	TRBJ2-2	TRBD1	CAISRDREGELFF	TGTGCCATCAGTAGAGACAGGGAAGGGGAGCTGTTTTTT
NA	TRBV7-8	TRBJ1-6	NA	CASSLDFSGRSSYNSPLHF	TGTGCCAGCAGCTTAGATTTTTCTGGGAGGAGCTCCTATAATTCACCCCTCCACTTT
NA	TRBV19	TRBJ1-3	NA	CASSRDFSGNTIYF	TGTGCCAGTAGTAGGGACTTCTCTGGAAACACCATATATTTT
NA	TRBV29-1	TRBJ2-7	TRBD2	CSVEDPIHKTSGMREQYF	TGCAGCGTTGAAGATCCCATACATAAAACTAGCGGGATGCGAGAGCAGTACTTC
NA	TRBV5-1	TRBJ2-7	TRBD1	CASSLASGTGVDEQYF	TGCGCCAGCAGCTTGGCCTCCGGGACAGGGGTCGACGAGCAGTACTTC
NA	TRBV2	TRBJ1-1	TRBD1	CASRRQGMNTEAFF	TGTGCCAGCAGGCGACAGGGCATGAACACTGAAGCTTTCTTT
NA	TRBV6-5	TRBJ2-5	TRBD2	CASSYTKREGRETQYF	TGTGCCAGCAGTTACACCAAGCGGGAGGGACGGGAGACCCAGTACTTC
NA	TRBV2	TRBJ1-1	NA	CASRPGGVFEAFF	TGTGCCAGCAGGCCCGGAGGGGTCTTCGAAGCTTTCTTT
NA	TRBV11-2	TRBJ1-3	NA	CASRPTGTSGNTIYF	TGTGCCAGCAGGCCCACAGGGACCTCTGGAAACACCATATATTTT
NA	TRBV4-3	TRBJ1-5	TRBD1	CASSQDIRGHQPQHF	TGCGCCAGCAGCCAAGATATTAGGGGGCATCAGCCCCAGCATTTT
NA	TRBV2	TRBJ1-1	NA	CASSSDTEAFF	TGTGCCAGCAGTTCGGACACTGAAGCTTTCTTT
NA	TRBV7-9	TRBJ2-1	NA	CASSRRDKAYNEQFF	TGTGCCAGCAGCCGCCGGGACAAAGCTTACAATGAGCAGTTCTTC
NA	TRBV27	TRBJ1-1	TRBD1	CASSFDRGGTEAFF	TGTGCCAGCAGTTTCGACAGGGGGGGAACCGAAGCTTTCTTT
NA	TRBV3-1/TRBV3-2	TRBJ2-1	TRBD2	CASSQDVLGGGPYYNEQFF	TGTGCCAGCAGCCAAGATGTTTTGGGCGGGGGGCCCTACTACAATGAGCAGTTCTTC
NA	TRBV28	TRBJ1-2	NA	CASSSDSFGYTF	TGTGCCAGCAGTTCCGACAGTTTTGGCTACACCTTC
NA	TRBV7-3	TRBJ2-2	NA	CASSPRLGELFF	TGTGCCAGCAGCCCACGACTCGGGGAGCTGTTTTTT
NA	TRBV24-1	TRBJ2-3	NA	CATSDLLLDTQYF	TGTGCCACCAGTGATTTGCTTCTAGATACGCAGTATTTT